Sequencing of this T cell receptor (beta chain) was carried out in a study of shared clonotypes between healthy human individuals. Study conclusions and caveats: The study's rarefaction showed incomplete sorted-subset sequencing despite large depth.

The CDR3 runs 14 residues. V shed 6 bases and J 4 bases; nucleotides not matched to a gene: 5. Germline CDR1 is MNHNS and CDR2 is SASEGT. Method: immunoSEQ multiplex PCR; TCRdb's copy keeps in-frame clones and lacks some. The sample has 850,000 to 1,200,000 clones, roughly 80% seen once; the top ten hold approximately 1.5%. Worth noting for this clone: Its antigen is as yet unknown.

The chain recombines TRBV6-1 with TRBJ2-2, with TRBD1 identical over 7 bases. The sample consisted of memory CD4+ T cells sorted from blood. The subset: CD45RA-negative fraction. The clonotype comes from a man between 18 and 35 years old in good health. The CDR3, as DNA: TGTGCCAGCAGGGGGGACAGAGCCACCGGGGAGCTGTTTTTT. As protein: CASRGDRATGELFF.